One T cell receptor (beta chain) is described in this entry. The antigen is not known. The data were produced by immunoSEQ multiplex PCR, yet TCRdb's version contains in-frame clones alone and is incomplete. The repertoire holds around 8,600 clones, about 89% seen once, with approximately 30% in the top ten. These data come from a study of T cells in localized non-small cell lung cancer. Study-wide results and limits: Heterogeneity remains possible because sequencing was limited to only one tumor region. T cell clonality was highest in uninvolved adjacent lung, above tumor. Higher T cell density in the blood was associated with longer overall survival, whereas higher adjacent-lung clonality associated with shorter survival.

This CDR3 is 15 amino acids long. Germline loops: CDR1 LGHNA, CDR2 YSLEER. V was cut by 4 bases and J by 0 bases, with 10 bases left in between. The receptor comes from a male donor older than 55 with stage III lung adenocarcinoma. The rearrangement joins TRBV4-3 to TRBJ2-1; the D is unclear. The sample consisted of peripheral blood, taken before any cancer treatment. The CDR3 coding sequence is TGCGCCAGCAGCCCCGAGTCTAGCTCCTACAATGAGCAGTTCTTC. As protein: CASSPESSSYNEQFF.